This TCR beta chain is from a study of T cells expressing NK-cell markers. For TCR beta, cDNA was produced by 5'RACE template switching with UMIs. Reanalyzing the 5' RACE reads, TCRdb keeps one entry per CDR3 protein, without DNA. The sample totals approximately 110,000 distinct CDR3 sequences. The CDR3 has 13 amino acids. CDR1 is DFQATT, CDR2 SNEGSKA, per germline (reference sequence). This TCR was sampled from a woman aged 18-70 years in good health. This rearrangement joins TRBV20-1 to TRBJ2-2; the TCRdb D gene call, TRBD1, has no DNA to confirm it. Sequencing was performed on blood T cells: a sorted CD56 or NKG2C T cell subset, CD4+ or CD8+ T cells, or bulk PBMC T cells (not recorded which). CDR3 sequence reads: CSAILTGTGELFF.